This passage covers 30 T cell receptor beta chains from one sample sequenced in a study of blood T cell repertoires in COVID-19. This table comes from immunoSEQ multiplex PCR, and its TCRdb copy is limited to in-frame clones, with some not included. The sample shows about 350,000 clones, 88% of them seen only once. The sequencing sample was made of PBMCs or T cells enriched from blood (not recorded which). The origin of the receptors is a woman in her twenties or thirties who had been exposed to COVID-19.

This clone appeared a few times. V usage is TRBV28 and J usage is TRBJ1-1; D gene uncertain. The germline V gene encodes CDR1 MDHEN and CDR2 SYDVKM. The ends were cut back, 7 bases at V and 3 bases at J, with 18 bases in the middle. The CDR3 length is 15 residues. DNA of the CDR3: TGTGCCAGCACCCGCGGGCGGGGTAGGTACACTGAAGCTTTCTTT. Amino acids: CASTRGRGRYTEAFF.

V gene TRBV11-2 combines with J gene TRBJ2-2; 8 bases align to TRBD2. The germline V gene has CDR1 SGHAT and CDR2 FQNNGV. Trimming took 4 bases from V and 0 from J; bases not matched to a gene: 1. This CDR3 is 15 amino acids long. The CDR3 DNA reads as TGTGCCAGCAGCTCTAGCGGGTCGAACACCGGGGAGCTGTTTTTT. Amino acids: CASSSSGSNTGELFF.

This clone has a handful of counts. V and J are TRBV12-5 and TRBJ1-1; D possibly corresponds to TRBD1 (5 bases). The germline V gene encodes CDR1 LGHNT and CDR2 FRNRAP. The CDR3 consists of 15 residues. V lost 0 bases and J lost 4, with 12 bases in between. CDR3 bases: TGTGCTAGTGGTTTGGTATTGCGGGGCTCCACTGAAGCTTTCTTT. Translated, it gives CASGLVLRGSTEAFF.

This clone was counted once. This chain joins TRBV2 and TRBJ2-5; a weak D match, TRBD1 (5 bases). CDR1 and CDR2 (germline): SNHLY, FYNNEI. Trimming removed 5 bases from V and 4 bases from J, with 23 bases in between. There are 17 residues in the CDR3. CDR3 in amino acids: CASSTGQVVVSVETQYF. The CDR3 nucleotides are TGTGCCAGCAGTACCGGACAAGTCGTGGTATCTGTAGAGACCCAGTACTTC.

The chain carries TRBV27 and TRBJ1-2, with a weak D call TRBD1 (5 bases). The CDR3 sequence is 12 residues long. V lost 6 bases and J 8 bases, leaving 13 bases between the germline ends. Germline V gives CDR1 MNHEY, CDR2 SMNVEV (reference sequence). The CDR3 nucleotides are TGTGCCAGCAGATGGGGCAAGGGAGGCTACACCTTC. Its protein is CASRWGKGGYTF.

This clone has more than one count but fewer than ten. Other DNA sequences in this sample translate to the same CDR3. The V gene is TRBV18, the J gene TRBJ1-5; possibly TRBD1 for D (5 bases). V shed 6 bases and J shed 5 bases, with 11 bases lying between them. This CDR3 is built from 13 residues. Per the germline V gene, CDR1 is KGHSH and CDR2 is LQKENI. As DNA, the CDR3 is TGTGCCAGCTCCCCGGGGGGGGATCAGCCCCAGCATTTT. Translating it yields CASSPGGDQPQHF.

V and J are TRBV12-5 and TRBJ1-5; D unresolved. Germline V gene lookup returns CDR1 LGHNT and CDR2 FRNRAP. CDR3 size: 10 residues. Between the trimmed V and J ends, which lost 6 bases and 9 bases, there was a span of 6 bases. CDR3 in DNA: TGTGCTAGTGGGTTGCGGCCCCAGCATTTT. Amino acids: CASGLRPQHF.

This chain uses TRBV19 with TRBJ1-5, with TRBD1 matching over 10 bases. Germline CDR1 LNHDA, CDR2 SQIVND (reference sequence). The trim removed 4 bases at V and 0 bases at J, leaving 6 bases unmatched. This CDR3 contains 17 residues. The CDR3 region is CASSTTGGASSNQPQHF. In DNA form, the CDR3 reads TGTGCCAGTAGTACGACAGGGGGCGCGAGTAGCAATCAGCCCCAGCATTTT.

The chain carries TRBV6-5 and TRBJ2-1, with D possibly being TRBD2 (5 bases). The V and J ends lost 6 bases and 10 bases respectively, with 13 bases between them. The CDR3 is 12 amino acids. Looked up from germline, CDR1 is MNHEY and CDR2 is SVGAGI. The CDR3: CASSKGSGEQFF. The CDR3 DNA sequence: TGTGCCAGCAGCAAAGGTTCGGGAGAGCAGTTCTTC.

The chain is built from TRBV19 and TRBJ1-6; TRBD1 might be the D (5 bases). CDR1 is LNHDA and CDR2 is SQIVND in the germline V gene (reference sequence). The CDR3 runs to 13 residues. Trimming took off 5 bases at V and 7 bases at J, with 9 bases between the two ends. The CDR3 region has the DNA TGTGCCAGTAGTGCCCGACAGAATTCACCCCTCCACTTT. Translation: CASSARQNSPLHF.

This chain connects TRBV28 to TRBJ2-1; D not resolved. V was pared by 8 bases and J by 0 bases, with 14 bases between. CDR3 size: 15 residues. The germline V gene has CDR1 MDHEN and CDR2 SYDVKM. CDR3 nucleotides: TGTGCCAGCGAGGCAGTCCCGAGCTCCTACAATGAGCAGTTCTTC. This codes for CASEAVPSSYNEQFF.

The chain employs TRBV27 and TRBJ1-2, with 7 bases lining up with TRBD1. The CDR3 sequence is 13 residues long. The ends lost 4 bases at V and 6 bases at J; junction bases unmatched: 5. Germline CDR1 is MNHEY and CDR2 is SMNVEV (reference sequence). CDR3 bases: TGTGCCAGCAGTTCACAGGGGTTTCATGGCTACACCTTC. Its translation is CASSSQGFHGYTF.

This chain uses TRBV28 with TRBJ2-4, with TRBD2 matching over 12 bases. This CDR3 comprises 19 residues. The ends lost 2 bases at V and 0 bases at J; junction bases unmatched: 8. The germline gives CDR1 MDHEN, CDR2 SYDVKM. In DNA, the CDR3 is TGTGCCAGCAGTTTACCCCGACTAGCGGGGGCTCTAGCCAAAAACATTCAGTACTTC. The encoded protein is CASSLPRLAGALAKNIQYF.

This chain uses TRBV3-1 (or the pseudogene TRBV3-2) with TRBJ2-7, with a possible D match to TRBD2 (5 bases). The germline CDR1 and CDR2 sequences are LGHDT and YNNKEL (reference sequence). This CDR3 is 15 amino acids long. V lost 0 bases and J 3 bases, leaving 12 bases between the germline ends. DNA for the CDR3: TGTGCCAGCAGCCAAGAAGCGGTCCTTGTCTACGAGCAGTACTTC. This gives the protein CASSQEAVLVYEQYF.

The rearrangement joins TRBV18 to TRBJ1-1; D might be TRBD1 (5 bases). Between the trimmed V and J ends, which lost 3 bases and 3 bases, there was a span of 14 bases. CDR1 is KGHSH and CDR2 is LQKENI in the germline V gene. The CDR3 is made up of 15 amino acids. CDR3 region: CASSPLLGGDTEAFF. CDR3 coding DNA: TGTGCCAGCTCACCCTTACTCGGAGGGGACACTGAAGCTTTCTTT.

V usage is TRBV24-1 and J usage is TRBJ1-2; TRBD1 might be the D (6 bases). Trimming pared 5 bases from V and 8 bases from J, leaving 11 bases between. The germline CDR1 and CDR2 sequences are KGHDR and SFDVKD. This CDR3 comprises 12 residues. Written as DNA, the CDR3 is TGTGCCACCAGTGGGGCAGGGGAAGGCTACACCTTC. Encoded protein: CATSGAGEGYTF.

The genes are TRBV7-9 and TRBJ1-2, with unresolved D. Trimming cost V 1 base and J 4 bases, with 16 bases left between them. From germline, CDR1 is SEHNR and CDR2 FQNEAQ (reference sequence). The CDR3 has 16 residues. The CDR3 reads CASSLVGGFTGYGYTF. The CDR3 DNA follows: TGTGCCAGCAGCTTAGTCGGCGGATTCACCGGCTATGGCTACACCTTC.

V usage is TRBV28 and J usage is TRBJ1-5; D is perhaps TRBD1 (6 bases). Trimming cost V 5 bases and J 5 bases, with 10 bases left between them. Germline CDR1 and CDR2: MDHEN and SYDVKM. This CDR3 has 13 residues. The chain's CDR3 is CASSVDRDQPQHF. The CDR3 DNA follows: TGTGCCAGCAGTGTGGACAGAGATCAGCCCCAGCATTTT. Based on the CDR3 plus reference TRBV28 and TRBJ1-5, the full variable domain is DVKVTQSSRYLVKRTGEKVFLECVQDMDHENMFWYRQDPGLGLRLIYFSYDVKMKEKGDIPEGYSVSREKKERFSLILESASTNQTSMYLCASSVDRDQPQHFGDGTRLSIL.

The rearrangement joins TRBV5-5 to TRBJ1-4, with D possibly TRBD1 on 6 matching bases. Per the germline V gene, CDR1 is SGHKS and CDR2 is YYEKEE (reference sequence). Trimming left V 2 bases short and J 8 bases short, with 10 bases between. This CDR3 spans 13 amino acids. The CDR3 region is CASSFRDTEKLFF. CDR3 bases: TGTGCCAGCAGCTTCCGGGACACCGAAAAACTGTTTTTT.

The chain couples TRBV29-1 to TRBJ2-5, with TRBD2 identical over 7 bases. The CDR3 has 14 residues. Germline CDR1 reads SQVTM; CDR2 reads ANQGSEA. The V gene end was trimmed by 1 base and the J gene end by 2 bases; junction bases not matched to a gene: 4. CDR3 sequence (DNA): TGCAGCGTTGAAGTGCTAGCGGAACAAGAGACCCAGTACTTC. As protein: CSVEVLAEQETQYF.

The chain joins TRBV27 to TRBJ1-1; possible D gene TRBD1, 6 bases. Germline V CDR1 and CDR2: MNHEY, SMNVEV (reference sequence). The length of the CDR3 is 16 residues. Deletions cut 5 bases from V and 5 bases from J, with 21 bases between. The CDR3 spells CASSPQTPQGFTEAFF. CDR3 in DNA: TGTGCCAGCAGTCCGCAAACACCACAGGGATTTACTGAAGCTTTCTTT.

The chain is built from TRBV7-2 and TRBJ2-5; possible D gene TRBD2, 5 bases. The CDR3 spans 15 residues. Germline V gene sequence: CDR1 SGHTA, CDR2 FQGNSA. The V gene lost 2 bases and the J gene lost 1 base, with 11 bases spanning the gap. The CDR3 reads CASSLKVAGQETQYF. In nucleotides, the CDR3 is TGTGCCAGCAGCTTAAAAGTGGCGGGCCAAGAGACCCAGTACTTC.

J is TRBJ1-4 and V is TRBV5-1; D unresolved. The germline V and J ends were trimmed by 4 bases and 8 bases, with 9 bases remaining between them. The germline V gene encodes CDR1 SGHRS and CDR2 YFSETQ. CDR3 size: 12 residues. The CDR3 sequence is CASSPPEEKLFF. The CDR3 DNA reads TGCGCCAGCAGCCCCCCGGAGGAAAAACTGTTTTTT.

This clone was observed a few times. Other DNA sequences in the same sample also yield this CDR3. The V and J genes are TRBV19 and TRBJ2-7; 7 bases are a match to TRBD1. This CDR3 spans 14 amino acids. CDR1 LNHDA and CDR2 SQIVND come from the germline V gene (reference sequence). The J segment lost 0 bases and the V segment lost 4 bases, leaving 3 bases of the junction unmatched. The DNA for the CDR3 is TGTGCCAGTAGTACCCGGACAGGCTCCTACGAGCAGTACTTC. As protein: CASSTRTGSYEQYF.

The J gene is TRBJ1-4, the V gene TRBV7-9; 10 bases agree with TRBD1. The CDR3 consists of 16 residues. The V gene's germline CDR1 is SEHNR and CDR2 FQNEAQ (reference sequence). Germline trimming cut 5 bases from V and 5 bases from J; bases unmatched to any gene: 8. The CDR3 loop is CASSRRGTGVNEKLFF. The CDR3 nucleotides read TGTGCCAGCAGCCGACGGGGGACAGGGGTAAATGAAAAACTGTTTTTT. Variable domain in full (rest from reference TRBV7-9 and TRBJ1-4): DTGVSQNPRHKITKRGQNVTFRCDPISEHNRLYWYRQTLGQGPEFLTYFQNEAQLEKSRLLSDRFSAERPKGSFSTLEIQRTEQGDSAMYLCASSRRGTGVNEKLFFGSGTQLSVL.

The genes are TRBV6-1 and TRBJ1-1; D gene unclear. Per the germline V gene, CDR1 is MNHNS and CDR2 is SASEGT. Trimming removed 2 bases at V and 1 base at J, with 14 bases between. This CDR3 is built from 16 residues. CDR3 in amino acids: CASSERLVEGNTEAFF. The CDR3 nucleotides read TGTGCCAGCAGTGAAAGATTAGTCGAGGGGAACACTGAAGCTTTCTTT.

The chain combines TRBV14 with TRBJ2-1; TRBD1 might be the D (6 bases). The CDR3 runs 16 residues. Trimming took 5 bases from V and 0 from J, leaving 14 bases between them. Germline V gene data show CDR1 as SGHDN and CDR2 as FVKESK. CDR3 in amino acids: CASSMARTVSYNEQFF. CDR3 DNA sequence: TGTGCCAGCAGCATGGCTCGGACAGTCTCCTACAATGAGCAGTTCTTC.

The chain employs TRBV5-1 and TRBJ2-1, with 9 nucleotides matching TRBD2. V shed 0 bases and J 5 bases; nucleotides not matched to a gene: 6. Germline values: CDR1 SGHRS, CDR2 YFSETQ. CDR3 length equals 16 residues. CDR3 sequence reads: CASSLAPSGIDNEQFF. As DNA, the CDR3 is TGCGCCAGCAGCTTGGCCCCTAGCGGGATCGACAATGAGCAGTTCTTC.

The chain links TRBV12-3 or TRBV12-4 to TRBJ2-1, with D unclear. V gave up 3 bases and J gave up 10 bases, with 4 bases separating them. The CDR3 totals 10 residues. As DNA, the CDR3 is TGTGCCAGCAGTTTGCGGGAGCAGTTCTTC. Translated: CASSLREQFF.

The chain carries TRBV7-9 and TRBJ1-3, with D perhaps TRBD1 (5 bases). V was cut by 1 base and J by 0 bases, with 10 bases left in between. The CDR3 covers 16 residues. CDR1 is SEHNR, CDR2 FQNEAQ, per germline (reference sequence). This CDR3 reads CASSLGQGLSGNTIYF. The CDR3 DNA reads TGTGCCAGCAGCTTAGGCCAGGGCCTCTCTGGAAACACCATATATTTT.